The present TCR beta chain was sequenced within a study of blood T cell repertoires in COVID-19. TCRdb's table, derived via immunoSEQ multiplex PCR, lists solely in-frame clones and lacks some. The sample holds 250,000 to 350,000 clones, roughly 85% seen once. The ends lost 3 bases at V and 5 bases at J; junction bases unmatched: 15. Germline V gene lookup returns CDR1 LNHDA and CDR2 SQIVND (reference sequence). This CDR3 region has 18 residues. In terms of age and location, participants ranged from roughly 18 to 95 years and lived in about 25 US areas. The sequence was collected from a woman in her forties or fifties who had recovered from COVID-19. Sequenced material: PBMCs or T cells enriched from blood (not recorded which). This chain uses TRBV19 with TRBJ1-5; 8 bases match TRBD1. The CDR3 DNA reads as TGTGCCAGTAGTATTATGGTGTCAGGGGGCCTCCATCATCAGCCCCAGCATTTT. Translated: CASSIMVSGGLHHQPQHF.